This T cell receptor beta chain was sequenced for a study of beta chain features in type 1 diabetes. Findings and limits, study-wide: Among patients with Type 1 diabetes, TCRB CDR3s were moderately but significantly shorter in every one of the four CD4+ subsets.

The CDR3 extends over 15 amino acids. Germline trimming cut 0 bases from V and 8 bases from J; bases unmatched to any gene: 7. Germline CDR1 reads SGDLS; CDR2 reads YYNGEE. The authors reverse transcribed all of the isolated RNA, so sequencing captured expressed TCRB transcripts. Clones were read by immunoSEQ multiplex PCR, and TCRdb kept only the in-frame ones, dropping some. The sample lists 400,000 or so clones; 10% to 15% were seen once. This clone turned up a few times. Antigen unknown. The sample was naive CD4+ T cells from blood. This clonotype originated in a woman aged 18-29 years with type 1 diabetes. The V gene is TRBV9, the J gene TRBJ2-3, with 9 bases identical to TRBD2. The CDR3 nucleotides are TGTGCCAGCAGCGTAGAGGCGGGAGGGCCTGGTACGCAGTATTTT. Amino acids: CASSVEAGGPGTQYF.